A selection of T cell receptor beta chains follows, all from one sample in a study of OX40 agonist ivuxolimab in advanced cancers. Generated by immunoSEQ multiplex PCR, the TCRdb table keeps only in-frame clones and is missing some. The sample consists of under 40,000 clones, about three quarters of them appearing once. The specimen comprised CD4+ or CD8+ T cells sorted from blood, sampled in a trial of the OX40 agonist ivuxolimab. The receptors come from an adult with an advanced solid tumor such as melanoma, head and neck, liver or kidney cancer. Both conserved end residues are part of each CDR3. A D gene is named only where the DNA matches it firmly. For some rows the clone size is stated as once, few or many, or as a class when expanded; others skip it.

j_call v_call clone_size d_call cdr3_nt cdr3_aa
TRBJ1-5 TRBV28 . . TGTGCCAGCAGTTTACCACAGGTGGGAGGTCAGCCCCAGCATTTT CASSLPQVGGQPQHF
TRBJ2-7 TRBV19 . TRBD1 TGTGCCAGTAGTTTGGGACAGTCAAGGGGTACCGAGCAGTACTTC CASSLGQSRGTEQYF
TRBJ2-2 TRBV28 . TRBD2 TGTGCCGCCGGGGGGGTGAACACCGGGGAGCTGTTTTTT CAAGGVNTGELFF
TRBJ2-1 TRBV18 . . TGTGCCAGCTCACCACCTGGCCGCGGTGAGCAGTTCTTC CASSPPGRGEQFF
TRBJ2-5 TRBV6-1 . TRBD2 TGTGCCAGCAGTGAGCCAGGGCTAGCGGGAGGCCGGCGTAGGGACTTC CASSEPGLAGGRRRDF
TRBJ2-1 TRBV5-8 . . TGTGCCAGCAGCCCGGGGGTCCTGGGCACTAATGAGCAGTTCTTC CASSPGVLGTNEQFF
TRBJ1-6 TRBV6-5 . . TGTGCCTCCGCCCCAGGGGACATTAATTCACCCCTCCACTTT CASAPGDINSPLHF
TRBJ2-7 TRBV15 . . TGTGCCACCAGCAGAGATGTCAGGGGACACTACGAGCAGTACTTC CATSRDVRGHYEQYF
TRBJ2-7 TRBV5-1 . TRBD1 TGCGCCAGCGGACGACAGGGGGGCTACGAGCAGTACTTC CASGRQGGYEQYF
TRBJ2-1 TRBV5-4 . TRBD2 TGTGCCAGCAGCTCGAGGACTAGCGGCCGGAGACAGAATGAGCAGTTCTTC CASSSRTSGRRQNEQFF
TRBJ2-7 TRBV21-1 few . TGTGCCAGCAGCCCCCGGGACAGGGTCGTCTACGAGCAGTACTTC CASSPRDRVVYEQYF
TRBJ2-3 TRBV7-3 . . TGTGCCAGCAGCGCCTCGGGGCGGACAGATACGCAGTATTTT CASSASGRTDTQYF
TRBJ2-1 TRBV12-5 . . TGTGCTAGTGGACTACTAGGGAGCTCCTACAATGAGCAGTTCTTC CASGLLGSSYNEQFF
TRBJ2-5 TRBV19 . TRBD1 TGTGCCAGTAGTTCACAGGGGGCCTCGGGAGAGACCCAGTACTTC CASSSQGASGETQYF
TRBJ1-1 TRBV5-1 . . TGCGCCAGCAGCTCTTATGTGGGAGACACTGAAGCTTTCTTT CASSSYVGDTEAFF
TRBJ1-2 TRBV6-5 . . TGTGCCAGCAGTTACGATCCCGGGGGCTATGGCTACACCTTC CASSYDPGGYGYTF
TRBJ1-1 TRBV5-6 . TRBD1 TGTGCCAGCAGCTTCAGGGGGACCAGATCGAACACTGAAGCTTTCTTT CASSFRGTRSNTEAFF
TRBJ2-7 TRBV21-1 once . TGTGCCAGCAGCAAGGGGGTGAACCCCTACGAGCAGTACTTC CASSKGVNPYEQYF
TRBJ2-7 TRBV19 . TRBD2 TGTGCCAGTAGTATAGGAGGCGCGGGAGGTTCCTACGAGCAGTACTTC CASSIGGAGGSYEQYF
TRBJ2-1 TRBV2 . TRBD2 TGTGCCAGCAGTTCCCCGACTAGCGGGATAATCAATGAGCAGTTCTTC CASSSPTSGIINEQFF
TRBJ2-1 TRBV20-1 . . TGCAGTGCCCCAGACTACAATGAGCAGTTCTTC CSAPDYNEQFF
TRBJ2-7 TRBV5-1 . . TGCGCCAGCAGCAAGGACGCAACCTACGAGCAGTACTTC CASSKDATYEQYF
TRBJ2-3 TRBV2 . . TGTGCCAGCAGTACCACAGATACGCAGTATTTT CASSTTDTQYF
TRBJ2-2 TRBV7-8 . TRBD1 TGTGCCAGCAGCGAACGGACAGGGGGCTTCTATCGAGGCACCGGGGAGCTGTTTTTT CASSERTGGFYRGTGELFF
TRBJ1-1 TRBV2 . . TGTGCCAGCAGTGGGTCAGGGTTCCCTGAAGCTTTCTTT CASSGSGFPEAFF
TRBJ2-3 TRBV18 . . TGTGCCAGCTCACCTCCGTGGAGCGAGCAGGGACGAGATACGCAGTATTTT CASSPPWSEQGRDTQYF
TRBJ1-4 TRBV5-1 . . TGCGCCAGCAGCTTGTCTTCAACTAATGAAAAACTGTTTTTT CASSLSSTNEKLFF
TRBJ1-2 TRBV30 . . TGTGCCTGGAGTGGGGGCGAAAGGCAGGACTATGGCTACACCTTC CAWSGGERQDYGYTF
TRBJ1-1 TRBV19 . TRBD1 TGTGCCAGTAGGGCCAGGGGGCGAGGGATGAACACTGAAGCTTTCTTT CASRARGRGMNTEAFF
TRBJ2-2 TRBV11-2 . TRBD1 TGTGCCAGCAGATCAGGGGGCCACACCGGGGAGCTGTTTTTT CASRSGGHTGELFF
TRBJ2-5 TRBV30 . TRBD2 TGTGCCTGGAGTAGGGGGACTAGCGGGAGTGGGAAGACCCAGTACTTC CAWSRGTSGSGKTQYF
TRBJ1-1 TRBV28 . . TGTGCCAGCAGTCCCCGAAGACAGCCTCAGACGGCTTTCTTT CASSPRRQPQTAFF
TRBJ2-7 TRBV2 . . TGTGCCAGCAGTGAACAGGGCTCTGGCTACGAGCAGTACTTC CASSEQGSGYEQYF
TRBJ1-4 TRBV6-5 . TRBD1 TGTGCCAGCAGTAACTACGGGACAGGGGATCAAAAGGTGTTTTTT CASSNYGTGDQKVFF
TRBJ2-1 TRBV11-2 . . TGTGCCAGCAGCTCCACAGGTCGGTACAATGAGCAGTTCTTC CASSSTGRYNEQFF
TRBJ1-2 TRBV2 . TRBD1 TGTGCCAGCAGGGGGGACAGATCTAACTATGGCTACACCTTC CASRGDRSNYGYTF
TRBJ1-2 TRBV5-1 . . TGCGCCAGCAGCCCCCAAACAGGGTATGGCTACACCTTC CASSPQTGYGYTF
TRBJ1-1 TRBV29-1 . TRBD1 TGCAGCGTTGTCAGACAGGGGAACACTGAAGCTTTCTTT CSVVRQGNTEAFF
TRBJ2-7 TRBV27 . . TGTGCCAGCAGTTTAGGGCTAGCGAGTTTGGGCTACGAGCAGTACTTC CASSLGLASLGYEQYF
TRBJ2-1 TRBV13 once . TGTGCCAGCAGCTTAGCCCCCAGTCACGGTGAGCAGTTCTTC CASSLAPSHGEQFF
TRBJ2-5 TRBV10-1 once . TGCGCCAGCAGTGAGTTTAAGAGCCAGTACTTC CASSEFKSQYF
TRBJ1-1 TRBV19 . . TGTGCCAGTAGTATGGGGGGGGGCACTGAAGCTTTCTTT CASSMGGGTEAFF
TRBJ2-7 TRBV18 . TRBD2 TGTGCCAGCCCACCAGGACTAGCGGAACAGTACTTC CASPPGLAEQYF
TRBJ2-7 TRBV11-3 . . TGTGCCAGCAGCTCCCGACACAGGGACGAGCAGTACTTC CASSSRHRDEQYF
TRBJ1-2 TRBV5-4 . . TGTGCCAGCAGCTTGGACAGCCTTAACTATGGCTACACCTTC CASSLDSLNYGYTF
TRBJ2-7 TRBV18 . . TGTGCCAGCTCACCACCCTCCAAAACCTACGAGCAGTACTTC CASSPPSKTYEQYF
TRBJ2-3 TRBV6-6 . TRBD1 TGTGCCAGCTCCGTGGGACAGGGATCAGATACGCAGTATTTT CASSVGQGSDTQYF
TRBJ2-5 TRBV28 . TRBD2 TGTGCCAGCAGTCTCCGGGGGGGCGGTGAGACCCAGTACTTC CASSLRGGGETQYF
TRBJ1-1 TRBV10-3 few . TGTGCCATCAGTGTAGAGGCGAACACTGAAGCTTTCTTT CAISVEANTEAFF
TRBJ2-1 TRBV7-3 . TRBD2 TGTGCCAGCAGTCGGACTAGCGATGGTGAGCAGTTCTTC CASSRTSDGEQFF
TRBJ2-2 TRBV28 . TRBD1 TGTGCCAGCAGTACTTACCGGGACAGGGGGATGAACACCGGGGAGCTGTTTTTT CASSTYRDRGMNTGELFF
TRBJ1-1 TRBV19 . . TGTGCCAGTAGTAACCCCCCCCGGAGGCAGGGGAAAACAGACACTGAAGCTTTCTTT CASSNPPRRQGKTDTEAFF
TRBJ1-4 TRBV6-5 . . TGTGCCAGCAGGGGTTCTAATGAAAAACTGTTTTTT CASRGSNEKLFF
TRBJ2-7 TRBV7-9 . . TGTGCCAGCAGCTTTTGGAAGTACTTC CASSFWKYF
TRBJ2-7 TRBV19 . TRBD2 TGTGCCAGTAGTCCTTCCGGGACTAGCCCCCACGAGCAGTACTTC CASSPSGTSPHEQYF
TRBJ2-2 TRBV19 . TRBD1 TGTGCCAGTAGTATAACCCGCCGACAGGGGGCAAACACCGGGGAGCTGTTTTTT CASSITRRQGANTGELFF
TRBJ2-1 TRBV7-8 . TRBD1 TGTGCCAGCAGCTCCGAAGACAGGGGGTGGTACAATGAGCAGTTCTTC CASSSEDRGWYNEQFF
TRBJ2-2 TRBV28 . . TGTGCCAGCAGGGAGCCGAACACCGGGGAGCTGTTTTTT CASREPNTGELFF
TRBJ2-3 TRBV2 few . TGTGCCAGCAGTACTCACCGGGACATACCGCAGTATTTT CASSTHRDIPQYF